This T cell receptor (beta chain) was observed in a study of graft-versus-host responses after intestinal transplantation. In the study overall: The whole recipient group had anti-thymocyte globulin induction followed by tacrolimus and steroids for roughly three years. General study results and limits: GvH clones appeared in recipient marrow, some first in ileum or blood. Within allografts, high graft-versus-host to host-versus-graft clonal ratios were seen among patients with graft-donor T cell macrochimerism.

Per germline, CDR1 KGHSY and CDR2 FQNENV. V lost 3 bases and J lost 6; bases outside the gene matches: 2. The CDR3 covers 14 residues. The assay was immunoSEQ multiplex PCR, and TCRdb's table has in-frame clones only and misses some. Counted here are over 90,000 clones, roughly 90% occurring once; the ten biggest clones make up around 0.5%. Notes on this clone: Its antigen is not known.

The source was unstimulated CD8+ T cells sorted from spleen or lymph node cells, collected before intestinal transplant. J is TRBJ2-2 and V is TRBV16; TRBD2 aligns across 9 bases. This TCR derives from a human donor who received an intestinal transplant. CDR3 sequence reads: CASSQGLASGELFF. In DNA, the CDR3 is TGTGCCAGCAGCCAGGGACTAGCATCCGGGGAGCTGTTTTTT.